The source of this TCR beta chain is a study of vaccination effects on CD4 cells after COVID-19. Study-wide context: The vaccine given was either BNT162b2 or mRNA-1273, in two doses. Study-wide results and caveats: Marked clonal contraction of infection- and vaccine-induced clones was seen late after vaccination.

The CDR3 runs to 16 residues. Germline assignment: CDR1 SGHAT and CDR2 FQDESV (reference sequence). Trimming took 1 base from V and 2 from J, leaving 12 bases between them. Produced via immunoSEQ multiplex PCR; TCRdb's table is partial and in-frame only. The profile shows 41,000 or so clones, more than 60% of them singletons. Details on this clone: Its matching antigen is unknown.

The ViraFEST assay expanded antigen-specific CD4+ T cells with viral peptide pools before sequencing. Upon completion of 10 to 11 days in culture, CD4+ T cells were isolated. Vaccine recipients lacked prior SARS-CoV-2 infection and had negative nucleocapsid antibodies. Each culture had half its medium swapped for IL-2 medium on days 3 and 7. Sequencing used CD4+ T cells from PBMCs cultured with HCoV-OC43 spike peptides, obtained before COVID-19 vaccination. Sample subset: HCoV-OC43 spike overlapping peptide pool stimulation. The chain recombines TRBV11-1 with TRBJ2-1; D is perhaps TRBD2 (6 bases). The origin of this receptor is a human donor who received a COVID-19 vaccine. The CDR3 sequence is CASSLGGSGPYNEQFF. The DNA for the CDR3 is TGTGCCAGCAGCTTAGGTGGTAGCGGTCCCTACAATGAGCAGTTCTTC.